The next 4 T cell receptor beta chains were all read from a single sample in a study of patients and donors after allogeneic stem cell transplantation. Using its own MiXCR run on the RT-PCR reads, TCRdb lists one record per CDR3 protein. The profile covers 200,000 to 250,000 distinct CDR3 sequences, with roughly 15% appearing a single time and around a tenth taken by the ten largest. Input material: blood, either unsorted or a sorted T cell fraction (not recorded which). These receptors were collected from a human donor who was either an allogeneic HSCT recipient or a stem cell or donor lymphocyte infusion donor (not recorded which). It is not recorded whose cells these are; they may come from a transplant donor.

Of note for this clonotype: This sequence may be a read error, since a much larger clone differs from it by one base. The gene calls are TRBV6-1 and TRBJ2-5; 7 bases map to TRBD1. This CDR3 is built from 13 residues. Germline values: CDR1 MNHNS, CDR2 SASEGT. With V trimmed by 4 bases and J by 3 bases, 2 bases remained unmatched. CDR3 in DNA: TGTGCCAGCAGTGGGGGACAGAAAGAGACCCAGTACTTC. Protein sequence: CASSGGQKETQYF.

The chain combines TRBV11-2 with TRBJ1-1, with D maybe TRBD1 (6 bases). From germline, CDR1 is SGHAT and CDR2 FQNNGV. The CDR3 has 13 amino acids. Between the trimmed V and J ends, which lost 0 bases and 7 bases, there was a span of 9 bases. CDR3 sequence (DNA): TGTGCCAGCAGCTTAGACAGGGGAATTGAAGCTTTCTTT. Its protein product is CASSLDRGIEAFF.

The rearrangement uses TRBV7-6 and TRBJ2-3; D remains unclear. With 4 bases removed from V and 2 bases from J, the gap between germline ends came to 10 bases. Germline lookup yields CDR1 SGHVS and CDR2 FNYEAQ. This CDR3 has 14 amino acids. CDR3 coding DNA: TGTGCCAGCAGCTCCGGCCCTGACACAGATACGCAGTATTTT. As protein: CASSSGPDTDTQYF.

Of note for this clonotype: In this CDR3 the conserved last residue, phenylalanine or tryptophan, is missing, so a read error is likely. The chain employs TRBV4-1 and TRBJ1-5, with D possibly TRBD1 on 6 matching bases. The V gene's germline CDR1 is MGHRA and CDR2 YSYEKL. The CDR3 runs to 17 residues. The V end lost 3 bases, the J end lost 4 bases, and 19 bases lay between the germline ends. The CDR3 bases are TGCGCCAGCAGCCAGCCTCCAGGGGCCGAACTTAATCAGCCCCAGCATCTT. Translation gives CASSQPPGAELNQPQHL.